This TCR beta chain was documented in a study of low-dose radiotherapy and immunotherapy resistance in tumors. Time point described: before trial treatment. cDNA synthesis used a TRAV/TRBV-specific primer set for both chains. TCR amplification ran approximately 20 PCR cycles using constant-region and V-primer adapter primers. MiXCR was run by TCRdb on the reads, yielding one entry per CDR3 protein. The sample includes 55,000 to 80,000 distinct CDR3 sequences, 26% of them seen just once. This clonotype has a handful of counts. Here the sequenced sample was PBMCs, taken before treatment. This receptor was taken from a male donor with rectosigmoid adenocarcinoma.

CDR3 coding DNA: TGTGCCAGCAGCTTAGATAGTCGTCTTAGGCCAGATACGCAGTATTTT. Protein: CASSLDSRLRPDTQYF. The chain uses TRBV11-2 and TRBJ2-3; D is unclear. CDR3 length equals 16 residues. Germline V gene sequence: CDR1 SGHAT, CDR2 FQNNGV. V lost 0 bases to trimming and J lost 4 bases, with 14 bases between them.